Sequencing of this TCR beta chain was carried out in a study of T cell repertoires in cytomegalovirus infection. In the study overall: Public TCR beta signatures were indicative of both CMV infection and a matching HLA type. Study-wide findings and caveats: It was HLA-C-restricted CMV-specific TCR beta clonotypes that dominated the response ex vivo.

This clonotype was recorded a few times. The target antigen is unknown. TCRdb re-called the reads through MiXCR, storing one row per CDR3 protein. Of approximately 220,000 distinct CDR3 sequences listed, less than 50% are singletons. The source is a human donor in good health (CMV status not recorded). Some clones in this sample may be carry-over from other donors' samples. The sample was CD8+ T cells from cultured PBMCs, taken from culture after CMV antigen stimulation.

In nucleotides, the CDR3 is TGTGCCAGCATAGGTCCGTCCTCTAGTGGGGCCTACGAGCAGTACTTC. Its translation: CASIGPSSSGAYEQYF. The gene calls are TRBV27 and TRBJ2-7, with D unresolved. The germline gives CDR1 MNHEY, CDR2 SMNVEV (reference sequence). This CDR3 contains 16 residues. Trimming stripped 7 bases from V and 2 bases from J, with 21 bases between.